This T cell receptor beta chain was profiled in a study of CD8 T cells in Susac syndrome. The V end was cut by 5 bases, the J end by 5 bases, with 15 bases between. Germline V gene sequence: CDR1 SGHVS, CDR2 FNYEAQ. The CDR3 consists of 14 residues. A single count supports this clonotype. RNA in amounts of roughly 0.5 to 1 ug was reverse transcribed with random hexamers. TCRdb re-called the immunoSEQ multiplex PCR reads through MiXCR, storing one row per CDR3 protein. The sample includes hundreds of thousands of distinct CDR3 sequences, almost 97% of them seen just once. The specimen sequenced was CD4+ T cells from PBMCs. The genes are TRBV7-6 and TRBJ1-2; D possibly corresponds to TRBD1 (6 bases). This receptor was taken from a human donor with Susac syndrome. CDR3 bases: TGTGCCAGCAGCCAGGACAGTATCGGTTATGGCTACACCTTC. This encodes CASSQDSIGYGYTF.